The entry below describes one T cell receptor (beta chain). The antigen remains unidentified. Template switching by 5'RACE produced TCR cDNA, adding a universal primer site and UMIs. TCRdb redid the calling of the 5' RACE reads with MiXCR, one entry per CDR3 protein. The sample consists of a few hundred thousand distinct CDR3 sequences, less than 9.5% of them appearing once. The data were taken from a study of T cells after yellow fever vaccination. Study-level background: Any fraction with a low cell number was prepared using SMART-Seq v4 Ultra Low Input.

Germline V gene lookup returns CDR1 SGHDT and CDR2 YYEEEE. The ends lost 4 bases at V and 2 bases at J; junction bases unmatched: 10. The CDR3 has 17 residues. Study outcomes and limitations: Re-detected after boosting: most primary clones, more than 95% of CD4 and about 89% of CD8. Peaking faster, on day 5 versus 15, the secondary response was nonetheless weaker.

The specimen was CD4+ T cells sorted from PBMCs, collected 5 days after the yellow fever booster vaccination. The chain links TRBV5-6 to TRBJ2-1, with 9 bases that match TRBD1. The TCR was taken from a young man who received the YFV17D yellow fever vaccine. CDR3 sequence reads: CASSLDRGSFTYNEQFF. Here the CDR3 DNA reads TGTGCCAGCAGCCTGGACAGGGGTAGTTTTACCTACAATGAGCAGTTCTTC. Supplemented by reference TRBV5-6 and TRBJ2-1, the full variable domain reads DAGVTQSPTHLIKTRGQQVTLRCSPKSGHDTVSWYQQALGQGPQFIFQYYEEEERQRGNFPDRFSGHQFPNYSSELNVNALLLGDSALYLCASSLDRGSFTYNEQFFGPGTRLTVL.